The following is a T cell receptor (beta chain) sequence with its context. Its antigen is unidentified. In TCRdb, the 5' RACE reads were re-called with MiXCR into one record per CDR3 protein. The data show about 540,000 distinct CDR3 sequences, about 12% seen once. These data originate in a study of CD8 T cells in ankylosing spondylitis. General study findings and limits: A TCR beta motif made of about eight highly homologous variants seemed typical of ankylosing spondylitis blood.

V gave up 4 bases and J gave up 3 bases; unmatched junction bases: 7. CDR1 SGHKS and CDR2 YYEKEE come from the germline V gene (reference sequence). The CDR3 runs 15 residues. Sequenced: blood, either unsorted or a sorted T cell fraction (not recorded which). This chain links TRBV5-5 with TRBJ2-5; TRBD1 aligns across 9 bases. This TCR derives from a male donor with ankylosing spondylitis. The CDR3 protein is CASSTPDRGEETQYF. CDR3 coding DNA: TGTGCCAGCAGCACACCCGACAGGGGGGAAGAGACCCAGTACTTC.